Following are 24 T cell receptor beta chains from one sample sequenced in a study of vaccination effects on CD4 cells after COVID-19. No antigen has been assigned to these receptors. Antigen-specific CD4+ T cells were expanded (with viral peptide pools) by the ViraFEST assay ahead of sequencing. It was after 10 days of culture that CD4+ T cells were isolated. PCR confirmed that the person was infected with SARS-CoV-2 between March and December 2020. Assay: immunoSEQ multiplex PCR; the TCRdb copy retains only in-frame clones and omits some. The table records about 45,000 clones, around 66% of them present only once. The specimen was CD4+ T cells from PBMCs cultured with a peptide pool, collected before COVID-19 vaccination. All receptors come from a human donor who had a prior SARS-CoV-2 infection.

The chain employs TRBV9 and TRBJ1-1; D remains unclear. With 0 bases removed from V and 1 base from J, the gap between germline ends came to 16 bases. CDR1 is SGDLS and CDR2 is YYNGEE in the germline V gene. The CDR3 runs 17 residues. The CDR3: CASSVDPMSWGNTEAFF. DNA for the CDR3: TGTGCCAGCAGCGTAGATCCCATGAGTTGGGGGAACACTGAAGCTTTCTTT.

The gene calls are TRBV2 and TRBJ2-7; 7 bases line up with TRBD2. Trimming removed 5 bases from V and 0 bases from J; junction bases left unmatched: 10. Germline CDR1 SNHLY, CDR2 FYNNEI. The CDR3 covers 16 residues. The CDR3 coding sequence is TGTGCCAGCAGTCGGGCTAGCGGCAGTAGCTCCTACGAGCAGTACTTC. This codes for CASSRASGSSSYEQYF.

This sequence joins TRBV2 and TRBJ1-6; D not resolved. CDR1 is SNHLY and CDR2 is FYNNEI in the germline V gene. The V gene lost 4 bases and the J gene lost 14 bases, with 21 bases spanning the gap. This CDR3 contains 15 residues. Here the CDR3 DNA reads TGTGCCAGCAGTGTAGGACTTCCGGGCCCTTCGTCCCTCCACTTT. Translation: CASSVGLPGPSSLHF.

There are a few counts of this clone. The gene calls are TRBV19 and TRBJ1-1, with a tentative D call TRBD1 (6 bases). The CDR3 is 12 residues long. Trimming took off 7 bases at V and 3 bases at J, with 9 bases between the two ends. Looked up from germline, CDR1 is LNHDA and CDR2 is SQIVND (reference sequence). The CDR3 is CASMRGDTEAFF. CDR3 sequence (DNA): TGTGCCAGTATGAGGGGGGACACTGAAGCTTTCTTT.

The chain couples TRBV7-2 to TRBJ2-3; maybe TRBD1 (5 bases). CDR3 length equals 16 residues. V was shortened by 1 base and J by 2 bases, with 13 bases between the two germline ends. Germline CDR1 and CDR2: SGHTA and FQGNSA. The CDR3 reads CASSLVGRAHTDTQYF. The CDR3, as DNA: TGTGCCAGCAGCTTAGTGGGCAGGGCCCACACAGATACGCAGTATTTT.

CDR3 coding DNA: TGTGCCAGCAGCGTAGAGGCGGGAATCTATGGCTACACCTTC. Its protein is CASSVEAGIYGYTF. This sequence joins TRBV9 and TRBJ1-2; D is unclear. Trimming shortened V by 0 bases and J by 4 bases, and 10 bases separated the two germline ends. Germline values: CDR1 SGDLS, CDR2 YYNGEE. This CDR3 is 14 amino acids long.

The chain joins TRBV5-4 to TRBJ1-1; D may be TRBD1 (5 bases). Per germline, CDR1 SGHNT and CDR2 YYREEE (reference sequence). V lost 3 bases and J 0 bases, leaving 12 bases between the germline ends. The CDR3 is made up of 15 amino acids. CDR3 DNA: TGTGCCAGCAGCTCGGGGGGGACGTTGAACACTGAAGCTTTCTTT. Translation gives CASSSGGTLNTEAFF.

The chain couples TRBV5-8 to TRBJ2-3; the match to TRBD2 covers 11 bases. The ends lost 4 bases at V and 3 bases at J; junction bases unmatched: 7. Germline V gene sequence: CDR1 SGHTS, CDR2 YDEGEE. This CDR3 is 16 amino acids long. CDR3 residues: CASSDSGRAETDTQYF. DNA of the CDR3: TGTGCCAGCAGCGATAGCGGGAGGGCCGAGACAGATACGCAGTATTTT.

The CDR3 loop reads CASSFGTAKNNYGYTF. CDR3 in DNA: TGTGCCAGCAGTTTCGGGACAGCTAAAAATAACTATGGCTACACCTTC. The rearrangement uses TRBV6-6 and TRBJ1-2; 7 bases fit TRBD1. CDR3 length: 16 amino acids. V shed 4 bases, J shed 1 base, and the junction held 9 bases outside the gene matches. The germline V gene has CDR1 MNHNY and CDR2 SVGAGI (reference sequence).

The chain carries TRBV5-4 and TRBJ1-2; tentatively, D is TRBD1 (5 bases). CDR3 length: 14 residues. Trimming took 0 bases from V and 2 from J, leaving 8 bases between them. Germline lookup yields CDR1 SGHNT and CDR2 YYREEE (reference sequence). As DNA, the CDR3 is TGTGCCAGCAGCTTGGAAGGGGTGAACTATGGCTACACCTTC. This encodes CASSLEGVNYGYTF.

The chain carries TRBV5-1 and TRBJ2-3, with TRBD2 identical over 10 bases. The CDR3 is made up of 16 amino acids. Germline V lookup: CDR1 SGHRS, CDR2 YFSETQ. The trim removed 3 bases at V and 6 bases at J, leaving 10 bases unmatched. Here the CDR3 reads CASSSPERGGSDTQYF. CDR3 coding DNA: TGCGCCAGCAGCTCCCCTGAGCGGGGGGGCTCGGATACGCAGTATTTT.

The CDR3 DNA follows: TGTGCCACCAGTTGGGGGGGGGCAGATACGCAGTATTTT. It encodes CATSWGGADTQYF. V usage is TRBV15 and J usage is TRBJ2-3; 7 nucleotides line up with TRBD2. The J segment lost 4 bases and the V segment lost 6 bases, leaving 4 bases of the junction unmatched. This CDR3 region has 13 residues. CDR1 and CDR2 from the germline V gene are LNHNV and YYDKDF (reference sequence).

The V and J genes are TRBV6-6 and TRBJ2-7; D possibly uses TRBD1 or TRBD2 (5 bases each). The V gene lost 6 bases and the J gene lost 2 bases, with 14 bases spanning the gap. The length of the CDR3 is 14 residues. Germline assignment: CDR1 MNHNY and CDR2 SVGAGI (reference sequence). CDR3 DNA sequence: TGTGCCAGCAGCCCAACGGGGCTCACCTACGAGCAGTACTTC. The encoded protein is CASSPTGLTYEQYF.

The chain employs TRBV5-1 and TRBJ1-1, with TRBD1 identical over 9 bases. V was clipped by 4 bases and J by 3 bases; unmatched bases: 7. CDR3 size: 15 residues. Germline V gene lookup returns CDR1 SGHRS and CDR2 YFSETQ. DNA of the CDR3: TGCGCCAGCAGCCGGCAGGGACAGGGTGACACTGAAGCTTTCTTT. This encodes CASSRQGQGDTEAFF.

The V gene is TRBV19, the J gene TRBJ2-7; 7 positions match TRBD2. J gave up 2 bases and V 3 bases, and 4 bases lay outside the gene matches. This CDR3 spans 14 amino acids. From germline, CDR1 is LNHDA and CDR2 SQIVND (reference sequence). The chain's CDR3 is CASSIGGGPYEQYF. The DNA for the CDR3 is TGTGCCAGTAGTATTGGCGGGGGACCCTACGAGCAGTACTTC.

The count of this clone is one. This rearrangement joins TRBV6-5 to TRBJ1-2; 8 nucleotides line up with TRBD1. V shed 6 bases, J shed 3 bases, and the junction held 6 bases outside the gene matches. The CDR3 is 14 residues long. Germline CDR1 MNHEY, CDR2 SVGAGI. CDR3 region: CASSRGQGDYGYTF. The DNA of the CDR3 is TGTGCCAGCAGCCGCGGACAGGGCGACTATGGCTACACCTTC.

This clone appeared once. The CDR3 protein is CASSLQGSSYNEQFF. Written as DNA, the CDR3 is TGTGCCAGCAGCTTACAGGGGAGCTCCTACAATGAGCAGTTCTTC. This chain connects TRBV7-2 to TRBJ2-1; tentatively, D is TRBD1 (6 bases). The V and J ends lost 2 bases and 0 bases respectively, with 8 bases between them. Germline CDR1 SGHTA, CDR2 FQGNSA. The CDR3 consists of 15 residues.

This clone was observed a few times. The chain has TRBV14 and TRBJ1-3; no reliable D call. The CDR3 has 13 residues. Germline-derived CDR1 and CDR2 are SGHDN and FVKESK. Trimming took off 5 bases at V and 1 base at J, with 6 bases between the two ends. The CDR3 reads CASSGWSGNTIYF. CDR3 DNA: TGTGCCAGCAGCGGGTGGTCTGGAAACACCATATATTTT.

The chain joins TRBV27 to TRBJ1-2; 10 bases line up with TRBD1. This CDR3 has 16 residues. Germline CDR1 MNHEY, CDR2 SMNVEV (reference sequence). Losses at the gene ends were 6 bases for V and 4 bases for J; bases not matched to a gene: 11. Here the CDR3 DNA reads TGTGCCAGCAGCCCCGACCGGGACAGGGGTTTCTATGGCTACACCTTC. This sequence encodes CASSPDRDRGFYGYTF.

The V and J genes are TRBV18 and TRBJ1-3, with 7 bases that match TRBD1. CDR1 and CDR2 (germline): KGHSH, LQKENI. There are 16 residues in the CDR3. Trimming cost V 3 bases and J 0 bases; bases outside gene matches: 5. CDR3 nucleotides: TGTGCCAGCTCACCGGGAGGGGGCCTCTCTGGAAACACCATATATTTT. Protein: CASSPGGGLSGNTIYF.

The V call is TRBV5-1, the J call TRBJ2-3; 10 nucleotides agree with TRBD1. Unmatched junction bases numbered 6, after V lost 4 bases and J lost 4 bases. CDR1 SGHRS and CDR2 YFSETQ come from the germline V gene. The CDR3 spans 15 residues. This chain's CDR3 is CASSKSTGGADTQYF. The CDR3 nucleotides are TGCGCCAGCAGCAAATCGACAGGGGGCGCAGATACGCAGTATTTT.

This clone was seen more than once but under ten times. As DNA, the CDR3 is TGTGCCAGCGACTTGTTAGGGGGCAATCAGCCCCAGCATTTT. Residues: CASDLLGGNQPQHF. The rearrangement uses TRBV2 and TRBJ1-5; tentatively, D is TRBD1 (5 bases). The V end lost 8 bases, the J end lost 2 bases, and 13 bases lay between the germline ends. The germline V gene encodes CDR1 SNHLY and CDR2 FYNNEI. The CDR3 spans 14 residues.

The sample holds a few counts of this clone. The J gene is TRBJ1-3, the V gene TRBV5-4; no firm D call. The CDR3 is 15 amino acids. V shed 0 bases and J shed 4 bases, with 11 bases lying between them. Germline assignment: CDR1 SGHNT and CDR2 YYREEE (reference sequence). The chain's CDR3 is CASSLGGLGGNTIYF. CDR3 nucleotides: TGTGCCAGCAGCTTGGGGGGTCTGGGAGGAAACACCATATATTTT.

The genes are TRBV19 and TRBJ1-2; D not resolved. The V end was cut by 5 bases, the J end by 2 bases, with 12 bases between. CDR3 length equals 14 residues. Per germline, CDR1 LNHDA and CDR2 SQIVND (reference sequence). DNA for the CDR3: TGTGCCAGTAGTTACGTATTTGCCAACTATGGCTACACCTTC. Amino acids: CASSYVFANYGYTF.